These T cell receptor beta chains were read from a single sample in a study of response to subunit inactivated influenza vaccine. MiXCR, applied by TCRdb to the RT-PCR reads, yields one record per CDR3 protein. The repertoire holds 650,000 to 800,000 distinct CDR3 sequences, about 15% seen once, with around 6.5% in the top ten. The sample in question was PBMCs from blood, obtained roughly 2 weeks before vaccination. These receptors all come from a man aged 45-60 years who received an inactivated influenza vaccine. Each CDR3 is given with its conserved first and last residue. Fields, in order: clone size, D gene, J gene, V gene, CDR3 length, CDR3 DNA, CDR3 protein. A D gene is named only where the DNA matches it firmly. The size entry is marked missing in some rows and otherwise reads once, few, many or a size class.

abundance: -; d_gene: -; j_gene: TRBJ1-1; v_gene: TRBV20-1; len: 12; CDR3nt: TGCAGTGCTAGAGGGGGACACCTGGAAGCTTTCTTT; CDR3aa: CSARGGHLEAFF
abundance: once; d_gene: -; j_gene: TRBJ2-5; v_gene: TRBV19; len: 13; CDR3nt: TGTCCCAGTAGTCCCCGACCCCCGGTTACCCAGTACTTC; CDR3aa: CPSSPRPPVTQYF
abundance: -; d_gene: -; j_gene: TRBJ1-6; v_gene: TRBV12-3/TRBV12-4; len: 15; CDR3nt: TGTGCCAGCAGACCGGCCGGGACTGGGAATTCACCCCTCCACTTT; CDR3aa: CASRPAGTGNSPLHF
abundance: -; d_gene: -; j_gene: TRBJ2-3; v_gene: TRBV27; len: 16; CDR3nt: TGTGCCAGCAGTTGGGGAGCAGGGCTTGGCACAGATACGCAGTATTTT; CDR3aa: CASSWGAGLGTDTQYF
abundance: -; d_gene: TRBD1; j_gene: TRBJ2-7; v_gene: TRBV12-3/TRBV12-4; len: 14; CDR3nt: TGTGCCAGCAGTGCGGGACAGGGGATTGGCGAGCAGTACTTC; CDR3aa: CASSAGQGIGEQYF
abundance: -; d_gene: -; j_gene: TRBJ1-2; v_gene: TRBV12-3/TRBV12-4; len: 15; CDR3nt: TGTGCCAGCAGACATTCCCAGGTGTGGGGACGTGGCTACACCTTC; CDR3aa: CASRHSQVWGRGYTF
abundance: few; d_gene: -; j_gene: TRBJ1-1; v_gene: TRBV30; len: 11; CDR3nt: TGTGCCTGGAGTGGTCTCACTGAAGCTTTCTTT; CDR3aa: CAWSGLTEAFF
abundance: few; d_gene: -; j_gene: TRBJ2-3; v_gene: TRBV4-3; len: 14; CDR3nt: TGCGCCAGCAGCCAGGACTTGGGGGCAGCCGAGGTACTATTT; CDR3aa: CASSQDLGAAEVLF
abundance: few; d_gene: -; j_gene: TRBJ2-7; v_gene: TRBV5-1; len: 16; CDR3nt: TGCGCCAGCAGCTTGGCAGGGGCAGTCCCTACCTACGAGCAGTACTTC; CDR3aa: CASSLAGAVPTYEQYF
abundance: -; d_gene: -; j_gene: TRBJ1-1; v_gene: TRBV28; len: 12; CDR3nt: TGTGCCAGCATACGGGGGAACACTGAAGCTTTCTTT; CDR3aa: CASIRGNTEAFF
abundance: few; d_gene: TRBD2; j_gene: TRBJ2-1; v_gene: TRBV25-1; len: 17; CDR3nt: TGTGCCAGCAGTGACCCCATGACTAGCGGCGGGGTCAATGAGCAGTTCTTC; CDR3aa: CASSDPMTSGGVNEQFF
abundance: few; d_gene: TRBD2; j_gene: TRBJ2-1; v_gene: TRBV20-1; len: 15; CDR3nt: TGCAGTGCGGGCCCGACTAGCGGGGGATACAATGAGCAGTTCTTC; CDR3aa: CSAGPTSGGYNEQFF
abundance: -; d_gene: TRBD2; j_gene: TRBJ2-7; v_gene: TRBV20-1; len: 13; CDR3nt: TGCAGTGCTTTTTTAGCGGGTGCCCTCGAGCAGTACTTC; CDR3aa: CSAFLAGALEQYF
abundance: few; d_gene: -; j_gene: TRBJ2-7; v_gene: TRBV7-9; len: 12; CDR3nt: TGTGCCAGCAGCACTAGGCTCGACGAGCAGTACTTC; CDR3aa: CASSTRLDEQYF
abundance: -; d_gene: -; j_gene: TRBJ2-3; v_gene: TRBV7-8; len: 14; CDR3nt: TGTGCCAGCAGCGACAGAGATTTCACAGATACGCAGTATTTT; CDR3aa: CASSDRDFTDTQYF
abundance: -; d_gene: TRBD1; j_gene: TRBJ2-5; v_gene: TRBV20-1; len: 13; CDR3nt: TGCAGTGCTAGTGGGACAGGCCAAGAGACCCAGTACTTC; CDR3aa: CSASGTGQETQYF
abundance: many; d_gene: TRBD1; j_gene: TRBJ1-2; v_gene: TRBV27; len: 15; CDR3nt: TGTGCCAGCAGTTCACACGGGACAGGGGGCCGGGGCTACACCTTC; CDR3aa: CASSSHGTGGRGYTF
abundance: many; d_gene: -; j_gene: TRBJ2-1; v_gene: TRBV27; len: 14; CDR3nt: TGTGCCAGCAGTTCCGGTAGGGGGGGCGATGAGCAGTTCTTC; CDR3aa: CASSSGRGGDEQFF
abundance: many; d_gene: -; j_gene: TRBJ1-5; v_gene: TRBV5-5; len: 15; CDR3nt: TGTGCCAGCAGCGACGACGGTTATAGCAATCAGCCCCAGCATTTT; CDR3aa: CASSDDGYSNQPQHF
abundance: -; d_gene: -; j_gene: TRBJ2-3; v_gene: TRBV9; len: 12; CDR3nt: TGTGCCAGCAGCGAAGACAAACGTACGCAGTATTTT; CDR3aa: CASSEDKRTQYF
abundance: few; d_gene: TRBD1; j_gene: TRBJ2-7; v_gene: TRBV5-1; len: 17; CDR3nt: TGCGCCAGCAGCTTGGGATTCGCCGGGGACAGCTCCTACGAGCAGTACTTC; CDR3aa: CASSLGFAGDSSYEQYF
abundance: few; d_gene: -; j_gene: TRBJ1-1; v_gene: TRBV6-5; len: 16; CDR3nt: TGTGCCAGCAGTTACCGACAAGTCAGGTGGAACACTGAAGCTTTCTTT; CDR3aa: CASSYRQVRWNTEAFF
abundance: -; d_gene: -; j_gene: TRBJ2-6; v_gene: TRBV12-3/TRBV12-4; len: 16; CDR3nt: TGTGCCAGCAGTTTGGACGGTTACACTGGGGCCAACGTCCTGACTTTC; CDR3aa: CASSLDGYTGANVLTF
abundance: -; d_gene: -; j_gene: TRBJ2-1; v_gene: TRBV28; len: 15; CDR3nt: TGTGCCAGCAGTTTCCTCGGAATACCTGGGAATGAGCAGTTCTTC; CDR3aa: CASSFLGIPGNEQFF
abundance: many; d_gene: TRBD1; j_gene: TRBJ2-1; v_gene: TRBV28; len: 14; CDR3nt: TGTGCCAGCAGGCCCGGGACAGGGGGCTTTGAGCAGTTCTTC; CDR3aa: CASRPGTGGFEQFF
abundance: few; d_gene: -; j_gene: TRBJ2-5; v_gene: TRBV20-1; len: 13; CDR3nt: TGCAGTGCTAGAGCACCCCACCAAGAGACCCAGTACTTC; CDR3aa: CSARAPHQETQYF
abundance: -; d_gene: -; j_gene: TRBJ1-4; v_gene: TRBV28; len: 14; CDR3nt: TGTGCCAGCAGTCTACAGGGTTCGAGTGAAAAACTGTTTTTT; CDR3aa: CASSLQGSSEKLFF
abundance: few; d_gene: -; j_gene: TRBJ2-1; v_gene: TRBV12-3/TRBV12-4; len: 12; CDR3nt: TGTGCCAGCAGTTTAAGGGGAAGAGAGCAGTTCTTC; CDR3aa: CASSLRGREQFF
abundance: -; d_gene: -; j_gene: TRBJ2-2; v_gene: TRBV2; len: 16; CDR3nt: TGTGCCAGCAGTGAGACCGGGGGGCCTTACACCGGGGAGCTGTTTTTT; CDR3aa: CASSETGGPYTGELFF
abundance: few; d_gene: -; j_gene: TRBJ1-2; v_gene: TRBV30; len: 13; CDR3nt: TGTGCCTGGACGATCGACAGAGGCTATGGCTACACCTTC; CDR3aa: CAWTIDRGYGYTF
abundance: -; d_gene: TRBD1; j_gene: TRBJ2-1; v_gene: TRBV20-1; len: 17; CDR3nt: TGCAGTGCTTTTCAGGGGGACAGGGGCTTCTCCTACAATGAGCAGTTCTTC; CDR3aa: CSAFQGDRGFSYNEQFF
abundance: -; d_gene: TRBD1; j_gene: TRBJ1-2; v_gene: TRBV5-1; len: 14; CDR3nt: TGCGCCAGCAGCTTCCCAGGGACAGGAGCTGGCTACACCTTC; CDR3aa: CASSFPGTGAGYTF
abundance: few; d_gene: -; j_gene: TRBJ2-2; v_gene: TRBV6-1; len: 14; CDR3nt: TGTGCCAGCAGTGGTGGGGGGCTCACCGGGGAGCTGTTTTTT; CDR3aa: CASSGGGLTGELFF
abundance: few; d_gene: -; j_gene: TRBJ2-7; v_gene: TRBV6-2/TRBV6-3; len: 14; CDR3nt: TGTGCCAGCAATTCCGGGGGACCGTCCTACGAGCAGTACTTC; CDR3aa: CASNSGGPSYEQYF
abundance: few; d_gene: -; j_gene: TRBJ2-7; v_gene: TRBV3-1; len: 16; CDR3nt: TGTGCCAGCAGCCAAGATCGGTTACGGGGGACCTACGAGCAGTACTTC; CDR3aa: CASSQDRLRGTYEQYF
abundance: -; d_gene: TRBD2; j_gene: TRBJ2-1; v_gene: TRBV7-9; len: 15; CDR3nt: TGTGCCAGCAGCACGACCGGGACTAGCGCTAATGAGCAGTTCTTC; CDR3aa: CASSTTGTSANEQFF
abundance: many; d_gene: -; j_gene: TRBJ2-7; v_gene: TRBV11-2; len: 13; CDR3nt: TGTGCCAGCAGCCCGGGTAACTCCTACGAGCAGTACTTC; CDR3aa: CASSPGNSYEQYF
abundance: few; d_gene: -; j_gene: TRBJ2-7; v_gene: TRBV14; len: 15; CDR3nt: TGTGCCAGCAGCCCTTATCAAGGACCCGCCTACGAGCAGTACTTC; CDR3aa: CASSPYQGPAYEQYF
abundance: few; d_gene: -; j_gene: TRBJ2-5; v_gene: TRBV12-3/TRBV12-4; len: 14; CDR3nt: TGTGCCAGCAAGTCCGGGACGCCCCAAGAGACCCAGTACTTC; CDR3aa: CASKSGTPQETQYF
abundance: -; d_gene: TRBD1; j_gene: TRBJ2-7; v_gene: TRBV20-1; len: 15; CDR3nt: TGCAGTGCCGAGCGGACAGGGGACAACTCCTACGAGCAGTACTTC; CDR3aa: CSAERTGDNSYEQYF
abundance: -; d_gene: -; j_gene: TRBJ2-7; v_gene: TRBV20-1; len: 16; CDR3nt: TGCAGTGCTAGACCCTCGCCCGGGACGGCGACCTACGAGCAGTACTTC; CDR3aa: CSARPSPGTATYEQYF
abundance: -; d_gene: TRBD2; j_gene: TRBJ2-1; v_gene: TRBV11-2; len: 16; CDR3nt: TGTGCCAGCAGCTTAGATCGGGCGGGAGTTTATTATGAGCAGTTCTTC; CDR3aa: CASSLDRAGVYYEQFF
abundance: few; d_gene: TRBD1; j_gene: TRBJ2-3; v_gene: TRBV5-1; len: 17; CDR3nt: TGCGCCAGCAGCAAGTCCGGGACAGGGGTCTCCACAGATACGCAGTATTTT; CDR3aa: CASSKSGTGVSTDTQYF
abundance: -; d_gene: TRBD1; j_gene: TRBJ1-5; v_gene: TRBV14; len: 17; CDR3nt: TGTGCCAGCAGCCAAGGGGACAGAATTCATAGCAATCAGCCCCAGCATTTT; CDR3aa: CASSQGDRIHSNQPQHF
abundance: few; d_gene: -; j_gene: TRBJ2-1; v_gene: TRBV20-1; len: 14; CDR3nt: TGCAGTGCTAGAGAGGGTGCAGCGAACAATGAGCAGTTCTTC; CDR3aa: CSAREGAANNEQFF
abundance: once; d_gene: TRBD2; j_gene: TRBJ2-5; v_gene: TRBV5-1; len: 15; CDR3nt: TGCGCCAGCAGCTTGGATGGGACTAGCGGGCGCACCCAGTACTTC; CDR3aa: CASSLDGTSGRTQYF
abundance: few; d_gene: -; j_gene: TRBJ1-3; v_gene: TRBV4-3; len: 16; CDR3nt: TGCGCCAGCAGCCAAGATATCCCCCGCTCTGGAAACACCATATATTTT; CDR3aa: CASSQDIPRSGNTIYF
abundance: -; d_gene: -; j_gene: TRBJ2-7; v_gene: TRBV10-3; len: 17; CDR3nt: TGTGCCATCAGTGGTCATCCGGGACATGCCATCTCCTACGAGCAGTACTTC; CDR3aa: CAISGHPGHAISYEQYF
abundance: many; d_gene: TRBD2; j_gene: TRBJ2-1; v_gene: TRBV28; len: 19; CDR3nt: TGTGCCAGCAGTCCTATTACGAACCTAGCGGGAGGACCCTACAATGAGCAGTTCTTC; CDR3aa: CASSPITNLAGGPYNEQFF
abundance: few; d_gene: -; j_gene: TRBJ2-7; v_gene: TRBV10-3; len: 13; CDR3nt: TGTGCCATCAGTGACCCGGACATGACTGAGCAGTACTTC; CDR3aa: CAISDPDMTEQYF
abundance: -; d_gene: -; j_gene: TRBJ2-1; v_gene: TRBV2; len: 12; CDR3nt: TGTGCCAGCATTACAAATGGGAATGAGCAGTTCTTC; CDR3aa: CASITNGNEQFF
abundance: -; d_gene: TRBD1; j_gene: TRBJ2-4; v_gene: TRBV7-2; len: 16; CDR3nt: TGTGCCAGCAGCCCTGACAGGGCTCGGGCCAAAAACATTCAGTACTTC; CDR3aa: CASSPDRARAKNIQYF
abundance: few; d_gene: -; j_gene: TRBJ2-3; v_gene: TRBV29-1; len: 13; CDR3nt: TGCAGCGTTGATGACAGAGGCTCAGATACGCAGTATTTT; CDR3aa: CSVDDRGSDTQYF
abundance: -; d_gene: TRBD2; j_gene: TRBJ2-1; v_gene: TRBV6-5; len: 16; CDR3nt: TGTGCCAGCAGTTACAACGGACTAGCGGTTTACAATGAGCAGTTCTTC; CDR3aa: CASSYNGLAVYNEQFF
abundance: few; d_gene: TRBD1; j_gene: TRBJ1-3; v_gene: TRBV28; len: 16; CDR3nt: TGTGCCAGCAGGGGACAGGCCCCGGGCTCTGGAAACACCATATATTTT; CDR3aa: CASRGQAPGSGNTIYF
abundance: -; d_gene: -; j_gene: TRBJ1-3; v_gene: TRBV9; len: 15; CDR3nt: TGTGCCAGCAGCGAGAGTGGAGGCTCTGGAAACACCATATATTTT; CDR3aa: CASSESGGSGNTIYF
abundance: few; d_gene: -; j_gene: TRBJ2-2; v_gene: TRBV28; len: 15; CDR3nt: TGTGCCAGCAGTTTGTGGAGGAAGAACACCGGGGAGCTGTTTTTT; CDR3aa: CASSLWRKNTGELFF